This TCR beta chain was captured in a study of shared clonotypes between healthy human individuals. General study results and limits: Clonotypes not shared had lower generation probabilities than those common to all four donors.

Trimming removed 8 bases from V and 4 bases from J, with 11 bases in between. The germline gives CDR1 LNHNV, CDR2 YYDKDF (reference sequence). This CDR3 is 13 amino acids long. For this clone: Antigen: not known.

TCRdb's table, derived via immunoSEQ multiplex PCR, lists solely in-frame clones and lacks some. The table shows approximately 940,000 clones, with about three quarters occurring only once. The chain employs TRBV15 and TRBJ2-2; TRBD1 might be the D (5 bases). Material for sequencing was memory CD4+ T cells sorted from blood. Subset of the sample: CD45RA-negative fraction. The receptor was derived from a man aged 18 to 35 in good health. CDR3 bases: TGTGCCACCGGGTATCAGGGCACCGGGGAGCTGTTTTTT. It translates to CATGYQGTGELFF.